This entry lists 27 T cell receptor beta chains sequenced from one sample in a study of glioma-infiltrating T cells after dendritic cell vaccination. Indicated time point: after dendritic cell vaccination, including at tumor progression/relapse. The protocol was immunoSEQ multiplex PCR, while the TCRdb copy is restricted to in-frame clones and leaves out a portion. There are roughly 100,000 clones in the sample; around 90% occur only once, and 2.5% to 3.5% lies in the top ten. Sequenced here: blood, sampled after dendritic cell vaccination. These receptors were obtained from a human donor with glioblastoma.

The chain employs TRBV2 and TRBJ1-1; 8 bases line up with TRBD1. The length of the CDR3 is 14 residues. Germline lookup yields CDR1 SNHLY and CDR2 FYNNEI. V lost 4 bases and J lost 5; bases outside the gene matches: 6. CDR3 loop: CASSGTGWRTEAFF. The CDR3 nucleotides read TGTGCCAGCAGTGGGACAGGGTGGCGGACTGAAGCTTTCTTT.

The V call is TRBV30, the J call TRBJ2-3; 12 bases agree with TRBD2. J gave up 2 bases and V 2 bases, and 5 bases lay outside the gene matches. This CDR3 is built from 16 residues. Germline CDR1 is GTSNPN and CDR2 is SVGIG (reference sequence). Here the CDR3 DNA reads TGTGCCTGGAGTTCTTCTAGCGGGAGGGCCACAGATACGCAGTATTTT. It translates to CAWSSSSGRATDTQYF.

The chain links TRBV7-3 to TRBJ2-1; 13 nucleotides align to TRBD2. This CDR3 has 15 residues. Germline CDR1 and CDR2: SGHTA and FQGTGA. With 5 bases clipped from V and 8 bases from J, the junction kept 6 bases outside the gene matches. The chain's CDR3 is CASSPGTSGKHEQFF. CDR3 DNA: TGTGCCAGCAGCCCAGGGACTAGCGGGAAACATGAGCAGTTCTTC.

The rearrangement joins TRBV27 to TRBJ2-3, with 14 positions matching TRBD2. Germline values: CDR1 MNHEY, CDR2 SMNVEV (reference sequence). J gave up 5 bases and V 3 bases, and 4 bases lay outside the gene matches. The CDR3 consists of 16 residues. The CDR3 DNA reads as TGTGCCAGCAGTTTGACTAGCGGGGGGGCGGTAGATACGCAGTATTTT. It translates to CASSLTSGGAVDTQYF.

The chain has TRBV11-2 and TRBJ2-7; 7 positions agree with TRBD2. The junction had 11 bases not matched to a gene; V was cut back by 6 bases and J by 3 bases. Germline values: CDR1 SGHAT, CDR2 FQNNGV. There are 15 residues in the CDR3. The CDR3 region is CASRLGGGNNYEQYF. Written as DNA, the CDR3 is TGTGCCAGCAGACTTGGGGGGGGAAACAACTACGAGCAGTACTTC.

This clone occurred a few times. V gene TRBV5-1 combines with J gene TRBJ2-7; TRBD1 might be the D (5 bases). Trimming removed 0 bases at V and 5 bases at J, with 12 bases between. The CDR3 totals 14 residues. CDR1 and CDR2 (germline): SGHRS, YFSETQ. DNA for the CDR3: TGCGCCAGCAGCTTGGGGGGCAGGGTCCACGAGCAGTACTTC. This codes for CASSLGGRVHEQYF.

This clone was counted between two and nine times. The J gene is TRBJ2-3, the V gene TRBV9; D possibly corresponds to TRBD2 (5 bases). Germline V gene data show CDR1 as SGDLS and CDR2 as YYNGEE. This CDR3 has 13 amino acids. V gave up 2 bases and J gave up 10 bases, with 14 bases separating them. CDR3 region: CASSVSSGFAQYF. The CDR3 DNA reads TGTGCCAGCAGCGTGTCTTCGGGATTCGCGCAGTATTTT.

The rearrangement joins TRBV4-1 to TRBJ2-2; TRBD2 might be the D (5 bases). V lost 1 base to trimming and J lost 6 bases, with 9 bases between them. Germline V gives CDR1 MGHRA, CDR2 YSYEKL. The CDR3 loop spans 14 amino acids. CDR3 amino acids: CASSQGLEAGELFF. DNA of the CDR3: TGCGCCAGCAGCCAAGGGTTGGAGGCCGGGGAGCTGTTTTTT.

The genes are TRBV10-3 and TRBJ1-2; tentative D call: TRBD1 (6 bases). V dropped 7 bases and J dropped 4 bases, with 13 bases sitting between them. Germline lookup yields CDR1 ENHRY and CDR2 SYGVKD. CDR3 size: 13 residues. The CDR3 sequence is CAIKVGRGYGYTF. The CDR3 DNA reads as TGTGCCATCAAGGTCGGCAGGGGCTATGGCTACACCTTC.

The rearrangement links TRBV6-6 to TRBJ2-1; 10 bases match TRBD2. V gave up 2 bases and J gave up 8 bases; unmatched junction bases: 6. CDR1 and CDR2 (germline): MNHNY, SVGAGI (reference sequence). The CDR3 sequence is 15 residues long. The CDR3, as DNA: TGTGCCAGCAGTTACGAAGCGGGGGGGCGACATGAGCAGTTCTTC. Its translation: CASSYEAGGRHEQFF.

This chain links TRBV30 with TRBJ2-7, with TRBD2 as a possible D gene (6 bases). The CDR3 covers 13 residues. Trimming left V 5 bases short and J 7 bases short, with 18 bases between. Germline V gene lookup returns CDR1 GTSNPN and CDR2 SVGIG (reference sequence). CDR3 residues: CAWDRDSGGEQYF. CDR3 coding DNA: TGTGCCTGGGATCGGGACTCCGGAGGTGAGCAGTACTTC.

V is TRBV2 and J is TRBJ2-3, with D perhaps TRBD2 (6 bases). Trimming pared 4 bases from V and 3 bases from J, leaving 14 bases between. The CDR3 has 15 amino acids. Germline V CDR1 and CDR2: SNHLY, FYNNEI. CDR3 nucleotides: TGTGCCAGCAGTGCTGCGGGGTTAAGAACAGATACGCAGTATTTT. Translated: CASSAAGLRTDTQYF.

The rearrangement links TRBV19 to TRBJ1-6; TRBD1 agrees at 9 bases. In germline, CDR1 is LNHDA, CDR2 SQIVND (reference sequence). The CDR3 has 13 amino acids. V lost 4 bases to trimming and J lost 8 bases; unmatched junction nucleotides: 0. The CDR3 reads CASSRTGDSPLHF. CDR3 nucleotides: TGTGCCAGTAGTAGGACAGGGGATTCACCCCTCCACTTT.

The count of this clone is one. The chain joins TRBV6-1 to TRBJ1-1, with 8 bases identical to TRBD1. Trimming cost V 10 bases and J 1 base; bases outside gene matches: 8. The germline V gene encodes CDR1 MNHNS and CDR2 SASEGT. The length of the CDR3 is 14 residues. CDR3 DNA: TGTGCCAACCTCCCCGGACAGGGGAACACTGAAGCTTTCTTT. It is translated as CANLPGQGNTEAFF.

The genes are TRBV7-9 and TRBJ1-1, with D hard to call. Trimming took off 5 bases at V and 5 bases at J, with 15 bases between the two ends. The CDR3 covers 14 residues. Germline V gene sequence: CDR1 SEHNR, CDR2 FQNEAQ (reference sequence). The CDR3 nucleotides read TGTGCCAGCAGCCTGTCGGCGGCCCGTACTGAAGCTTTCTTT. It specifies CASSLSAARTEAFF.

A word on this clone: Sequence at one end of the junction differs from germline and may be a read error. The V call is TRBV11-3, the J call TRBJ1-5; D not certain. The germline V gene has CDR1 SGHNT and CDR2 YENEEA. This CDR3 is built from 14 residues. As DNA, the CDR3 is TGTGCCAGCAGCTATACGGGTAGCGATCAGCCCCAGCATTTT. The encoded protein is CASSYTGSDQPQHF.

This chain connects TRBV7-6 to TRBJ1-1, with D possibly matching TRBD1 (5 bases). The CDR3 totals 18 residues. Germline CDR1 is SGHVS and CDR2 is FNYEAQ. V was cut by 5 bases and J by 1 base, with 23 bases left in between. In DNA form, the CDR3 reads TGTGCCAGCAGCGTTACCAGGGCATCCGCTGTAGGGAACACTGAAGCTTTCTTT. Translation: CASSVTRASAVGNTEAFF.

This clone was seen a single time. The chain has TRBV10-1 and TRBJ2-3; TRBD2 agrees at 13 bases. V was clipped by 7 bases and J by 4 bases; unmatched bases: 2. Germline CDR1 is WNHNN and CDR2 is SYGVQD (reference sequence). There are 14 residues in the CDR3. CDR3 residues: CASTTSGGADTQYF. CDR3 nucleotides: TGCGCCAGCACCACTAGCGGGGGGGCAGATACGCAGTATTTT.

The chain joins TRBV5-4 to TRBJ2-3; 10 bases agree with TRBD2. The junction had 5 bases not matched to a gene; V was cut back by 4 bases and J by 0 bases. The CDR3 runs to 16 residues. Germline values: CDR1 SGHNT, CDR2 YYREEE (reference sequence). CDR3 protein: CASSRTSGTSTDTQYF. DNA for the CDR3: TGTGCCAGCAGCCGGACTAGCGGTACTAGCACAGATACGCAGTATTTT.

The rearrangement uses TRBV29-1 and TRBJ1-1; D might be TRBD1 (5 bases). Germline V gene data show CDR1 as SQVTM and CDR2 as ANQGSEA. The CDR3 runs to 12 residues. V lost 7 bases and J 0 bases, leaving 9 bases between the germline ends. The DNA for the CDR3 is TGCAGCGCAGGGCATATGAACACTGAAGCTTTCTTT. It translates to CSAGHMNTEAFF. Drawing the rest from reference TRBV29-1 and TRBJ1-1, the complete variable domain is SAVISQKPSRDICQRGTSLTIQCQVDSQVTMMFWYRQQPGQSLTLIATANQGSEATYESGFVIDKFPISRPNLTFSTLTVSNMSPEDSSIYLCSAGHMNTEAFFGQGTRLTVV.

The rearrangement uses TRBV7-9 and TRBJ1-1, with D possibly matching TRBD1 (5 bases). V was pared by 0 bases and J by 4 bases, with 15 bases between. CDR1 is SEHNR, CDR2 FQNEAQ, per germline (reference sequence). CDR3 length: 16 amino acids. CDR3 region: CASSLAAGGWGTEAFF. The CDR3 nucleotides are TGTGCCAGCAGCTTAGCCGCCGGGGGATGGGGCACTGAAGCTTTCTTT.

The rearrangement uses TRBV5-1 and TRBJ2-6; D is unresolved. This CDR3 comprises 15 residues. CDR1 is SGHRS, CDR2 YFSETQ, per germline. Trimming stripped 4 bases from V and 1 base from J, with 9 bases between. The CDR3, as DNA: TGCGCCAGCAGCCCGGTTCCTTCTGGGGCCAACGTCCTGACTTTC. Translation gives CASSPVPSGANVLTF.

The chain joins TRBV6-5 to TRBJ1-1; 7 bases are shared with TRBD1. J lost 6 bases, V lost 6 bases, and 4 bases had no gene match. The CDR3 length is 12 residues. CDR1 is MNHEY and CDR2 is SVGAGI in the germline V gene. CDR3 sequence reads: CASRRQGPEAFF. The CDR3 DNA is TGTGCCAGCAGGAGACAGGGCCCTGAAGCTTTCTTT.

V and J are TRBV19 and TRBJ1-1, with TRBD1 matching 9 bases. Losses at the gene ends were 8 bases for V and 4 bases for J; bases not matched to a gene: 8. The CDR3 spans 14 residues. The germline gives CDR1 LNHDA, CDR2 SQIVND (reference sequence). The CDR3 is CASSLRDRATEAFF. CDR3 nucleotides: TGTGCCAGTTCTCTCCGGGACAGGGCCACTGAAGCTTTCTTT.

J is TRBJ1-2 and V is TRBV9, with 7 bases aligning to TRBD1. The CDR3 totals 16 residues. Per germline, CDR1 SGDLS and CDR2 YYNGEE. The V segment lost 3 bases and the J segment 2 bases; nucleotides outside the gene matches: 10. The CDR3 is CASSADMGQPNYGYTF. The CDR3 DNA sequence: TGTGCCAGCAGCGCCGATATGGGACAGCCGAACTATGGCTACACCTTC.

The chain has TRBV4-1 and TRBJ1-1; D perhaps matches TRBD1 (5 bases). The length of the CDR3 is 16 residues. Germline V gives CDR1 MGHRA, CDR2 YSYEKL. Trimming cost V 0 bases and J 3 bases, with 14 bases left between them. CDR3 protein: CASSQEASGGDTEAFF. As DNA, the CDR3 is TGCGCCAGCAGCCAAGAAGCCTCGGGGGGGGACACTGAAGCTTTCTTT.

The V gene is TRBV5-1, the J gene TRBJ2-1; 9 nucleotides match TRBD1. The ends lost 3 bases at V and 5 bases at J; junction bases unmatched: 3. CDR3 length equals 14 residues. Germline lookup yields CDR1 SGHRS and CDR2 YFSETQ. The CDR3 bases are TGCGCCAGCAGCTCGGGACAGGGTCACAATGAGCAGTTCTTC. Its protein product is CASSSGQGHNEQFF.